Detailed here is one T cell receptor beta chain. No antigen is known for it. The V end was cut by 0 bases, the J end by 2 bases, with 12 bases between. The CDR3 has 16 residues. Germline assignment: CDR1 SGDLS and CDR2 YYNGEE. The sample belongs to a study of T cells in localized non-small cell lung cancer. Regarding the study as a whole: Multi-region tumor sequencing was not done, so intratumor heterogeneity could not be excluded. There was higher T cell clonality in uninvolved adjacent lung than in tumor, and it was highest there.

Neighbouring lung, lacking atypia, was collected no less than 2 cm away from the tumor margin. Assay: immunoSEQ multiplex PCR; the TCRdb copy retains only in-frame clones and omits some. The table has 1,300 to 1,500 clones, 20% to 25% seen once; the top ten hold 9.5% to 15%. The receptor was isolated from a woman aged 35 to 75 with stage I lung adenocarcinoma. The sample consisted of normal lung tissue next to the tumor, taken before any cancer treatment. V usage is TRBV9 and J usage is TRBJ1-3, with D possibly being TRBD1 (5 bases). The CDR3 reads CASSVGDLPPGNTIYF. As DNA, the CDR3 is TGTGCCAGCAGCGTAGGGGACTTACCCCCTGGAAACACCATATATTTT.